This is a list of T cell receptor beta chains from one sample in a study of shared clonotypes between healthy human individuals. Method: immunoSEQ multiplex PCR; TCRdb's copy keeps in-frame clones and lacks some. The sample carries millions of clones, roughly 95% recorded once. Sequencing input: naive CD8+ T cells sorted from blood. These receptors all come from a man in his late teens or twenties in good health. CDR3s include the opening cysteine and the closing phenylalanine or tryptophan. A D gene is named only where the DNA matches it firmly. Not all rows give a size; the values are once, few, many and, for expanded clones, a class.

CDR3nt: TGCGCCAGCAGCGAGGGACTAGCGGGAACCTACGAGCAGTACTTC
CDR3aa: CASSEGLAGTYEQYF
abundance: .
len: 15
j_gene: TRBJ2-7
v_gene: TRBV4-1
d_gene: TRBD2

CDR3nt: TGCGCCAGCAGCCAATTAGAAGCGGATACGCAGTATTTT
CDR3aa: CASSQLEADTQYF
abundance: .
len: 13
j_gene: TRBJ2-3
v_gene: TRBV4-1
d_gene: .

CDR3nt: TGTGCCAGCAGTTTGTTCATCTCCTACGAGCAGTACTTC
CDR3aa: CASSLFISYEQYF
abundance: .
len: 13
j_gene: TRBJ2-7
v_gene: TRBV27
d_gene: .

CDR3nt: TGTGCCAGCAGCTTAGGTCTCTTGGCCGGCTACACCTTC
CDR3aa: CASSLGLLAGYTF
abundance: .
len: 13
j_gene: TRBJ1-2
v_gene: TRBV11-1
d_gene: .

CDR3nt: TGTGCCAGCAGTATCGGGGGATCCACCGGGGAGCTGTTTTTT
CDR3aa: CASSIGGSTGELFF
abundance: .
len: 14
j_gene: TRBJ2-2
v_gene: TRBV6-5
d_gene: .

CDR3nt: TGTGCCAGCAGCTCCTCGGTGAGCACTGAAGCTTTCTTT
CDR3aa: CASSSSVSTEAFF
abundance: .
len: 13
j_gene: TRBJ1-1
v_gene: TRBV7-9
d_gene: .

CDR3nt: TGTGCCAGCAGTGCCGGACTTGTCTACGAGCAGTACTTC
CDR3aa: CASSAGLVYEQYF
abundance: .
len: 13
j_gene: TRBJ2-7
v_gene: TRBV6-5
d_gene: .

CDR3nt: TGCGCCAGCAGCCAAGATAGACTGTACGAGCAGTACTTC
CDR3aa: CASSQDRLYEQYF
abundance: once
len: 13
j_gene: TRBJ2-7
v_gene: TRBV4-3
d_gene: .

CDR3nt: TGTGCCAGCAGCGGCCTCTTTCCGGGGCTATACTTC
CDR3aa: CASSGLFPGLYF
abundance: .
len: 12
j_gene: TRBJ2-5
v_gene: TRBV9
d_gene: .

CDR3nt: TGTGCCAGTAGTAGGGGAGGTCTGGACTATGGCTACACCTTC
CDR3aa: CASSRGGLDYGYTF
abundance: .
len: 14
j_gene: TRBJ1-2
v_gene: TRBV19
d_gene: .

CDR3nt: TGTGCCAGCAGTCCGGGGGGGACCCAGCCCCAGCATTTT
CDR3aa: CASSPGGTQPQHF
abundance: .
len: 13
j_gene: TRBJ1-5
v_gene: TRBV28
d_gene: .

CDR3nt: TGTGCCAGCAGTTTGCGGTGGGACCCGTCATGGACCCAGTACTTC
CDR3aa: CASSLRWDPSWTQYF
abundance: .
len: 15
j_gene: TRBJ2-5
v_gene: TRBV27
d_gene: .

CDR3nt: TGTGCCAGCAGTCCGACAGGGGCCTATAATTCACCCCTCCACTTT
CDR3aa: CASSPTGAYNSPLHF
abundance: .
len: 15
j_gene: TRBJ1-6
v_gene: TRBV25-1
d_gene: TRBD1

CDR3nt: TGTGCCAGCAGTGAATCGGGGTTTCCCTACGAGCAGTACTTC
CDR3aa: CASSESGFPYEQYF
abundance: once
len: 14
j_gene: TRBJ2-7
v_gene: TRBV2
d_gene: .

CDR3nt: TGTGCCAGCAGCTTATTTCGGGGGAACACTGAAGCTTTCTTT
CDR3aa: CASSLFRGNTEAFF
abundance: .
len: 14
j_gene: TRBJ1-1
v_gene: TRBV5-6
d_gene: .

CDR3nt: TGCAGTGCTTGGTCCGGCACTGAAGCTTTCTTT
CDR3aa: CSAWSGTEAFF
abundance: .
len: 11
j_gene: TRBJ1-1
v_gene: TRBV20-1
d_gene: .

CDR3nt: TGTGCCAGCAGCTCCATAGACAATGAGCAGTTCTTC
CDR3aa: CASSSIDNEQFF
abundance: .
len: 12
j_gene: TRBJ2-1
v_gene: TRBV7-9
d_gene: .

CDR3nt: TGTGCCAGTAGTCCCGCGGGAGTGGATACGCAGTATTTT
CDR3aa: CASSPAGVDTQYF
abundance: once
len: 13
j_gene: TRBJ2-3
v_gene: TRBV19
d_gene: TRBD2

CDR3nt: TGTGCCAGCAGCCCCGGGGAAAACACCGGGGAGCTGTTTTTT
CDR3aa: CASSPGENTGELFF
abundance: .
len: 14
j_gene: TRBJ2-2
v_gene: TRBV7-9
d_gene: .

CDR3nt: TGTGCCAGCAGCTCCGCGACTGGGACCCAGTACTTC
CDR3aa: CASSSATGTQYF
abundance: .
len: 12
j_gene: TRBJ2-5
v_gene: TRBV9
d_gene: .

CDR3nt: TGTGCCAGCAGCTTGGTACAAGAGACCCAGTACTTC
CDR3aa: CASSLVQETQYF
abundance: .
len: 12
j_gene: TRBJ2-5
v_gene: TRBV5-4
d_gene: .

CDR3nt: TGTGCCAGCAGCTTAGGGGGGCTGGCAGATACGCAGTATTTT
CDR3aa: CASSLGGLADTQYF
abundance: .
len: 14
j_gene: TRBJ2-3
v_gene: TRBV5-4
d_gene: .

CDR3nt: TGTGCCAGCAGTGAGGGGGGCTACATGAACACTGAAGCTTTCTTT
CDR3aa: CASSEGGYMNTEAFF
abundance: .
len: 15
j_gene: TRBJ1-1
v_gene: TRBV6-1
d_gene: .

CDR3nt: TGTGCCAGCAGCTTAGTAGGACAGGGGGCTGATAGCAATCAGCCCCAGCATTTT
CDR3aa: CASSLVGQGADSNQPQHF
abundance: once
len: 18
j_gene: TRBJ1-5
v_gene: TRBV7-9
d_gene: TRBD1

CDR3nt: TGTGCCAGCAGCCACGCGGGGGGTCAAGATACGCAGTATTTT
CDR3aa: CASSHAGGQDTQYF
abundance: .
len: 14
j_gene: TRBJ2-3
v_gene: TRBV7-9
d_gene: TRBD2